This T cell receptor beta chain originates from a study of T-cell memory formation after mild COVID-19. Study-wide results and limits: Researchers found some responding clones in pre-infection memory, a sign that cross-reactive memory joined. Clones shrinking from day 15 to 85 showed even CD4/CD8 mixes; later expanders tilted CD4+.

This clonotype was seen a single time. As yet, its antigen is unknown. TCRdb fed the 5' RACE reads into MiXCR, producing one record per CDR3 protein. Of 350,000 to 500,000 distinct CDR3 sequences in the sample, less than 25% are singletons; the top ten hold around 14%. This CDR3 has 16 amino acids. Germline assignment: CDR1 KGHDR and CDR2 SFDVKD. The J segment lost 0 bases and the V segment lost 0 bases, leaving 0 bases of the junction unmatched. The sequenced sample was PBMCs or a T cell subset sorted from them (not recorded which). This chain links TRBV24-1 with TRBJ2-2, with 7 bases identical to TRBD1. The receptor was isolated from an adult woman who had mild COVID-19 (a few samples of this study predate the infection). Cell type and time point are not known. The CDR3 DNA is TGTGCCACCAGTGATTTGCAGGGGGCGAACACCGGGGAGCTGTTTTTT. It translates to CATSDLQGANTGELFF.